This T cell receptor (beta chain) came from a study of CD8+CD57+ T cells in acquired aplastic anemia. Study overall: Sorted cells (CD4+ and CD8+) yielded DNA amounts that averaged roughly 3 ug.

This CDR3 comprises 11 residues. Study-wide results and caveats: About 30 CD8+ CDR3 sequences occurred in both the patients and the controls.

As to this clonotype: No antigen is known for it.

TCR beta VDJ combinations and CDR3 sequences were profiled from genomic DNA. Each CDR3 protein gets one entry after TCRdb re-called the reads with MiXCR. The sample includes about 120,000 distinct CDR3 sequences, over 55% seen only once; the top ten take around 29%. For sequencing, patients were chosen who had shown expansion of CD8+CD57+ cells by flow cytometry. No patient had been given any therapy when blood was sampled. The TCR originated in a human donor with aplastic anemia. The chain is built from TRBV12-3 or TRBV12-4 and TRBJ2-1; D is unclear. The tail of the sequence fits TRBJ2-5 better, so the J call may be wrong. Input material: sorted CD4+, CD8+, or CD8+CD57+ T cells (not recorded which) from PBMCs. CDR3 sequence (DNA): TGTGCCAGCAGTTTAGAGGTTGTCCAGTACTTC. Its translation is CASSLEVVQYF.